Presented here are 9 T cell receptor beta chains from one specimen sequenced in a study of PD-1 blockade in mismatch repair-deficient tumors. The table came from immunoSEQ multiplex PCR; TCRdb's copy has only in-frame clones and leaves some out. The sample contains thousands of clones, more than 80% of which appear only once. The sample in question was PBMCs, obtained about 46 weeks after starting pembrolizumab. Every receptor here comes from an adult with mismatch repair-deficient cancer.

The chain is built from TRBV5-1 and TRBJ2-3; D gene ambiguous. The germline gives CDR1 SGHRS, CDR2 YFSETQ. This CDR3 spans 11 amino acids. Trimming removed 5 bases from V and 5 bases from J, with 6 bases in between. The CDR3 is CASRGLDTQYF. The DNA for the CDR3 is TGCGCCAGCAGGGGCCTAGATACGCAGTATTTT.

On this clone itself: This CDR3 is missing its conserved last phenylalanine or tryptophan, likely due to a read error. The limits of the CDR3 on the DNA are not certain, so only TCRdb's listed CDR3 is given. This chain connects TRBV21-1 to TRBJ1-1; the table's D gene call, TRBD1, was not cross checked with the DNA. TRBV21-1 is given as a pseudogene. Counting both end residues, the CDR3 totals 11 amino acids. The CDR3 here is CASSLLKGRPK.

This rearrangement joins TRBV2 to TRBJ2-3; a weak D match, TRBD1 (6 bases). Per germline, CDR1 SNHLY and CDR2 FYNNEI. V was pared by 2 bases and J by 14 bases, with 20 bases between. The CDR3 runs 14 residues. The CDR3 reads CASSEPGAQFRPYF. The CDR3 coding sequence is TGTGCCAGCAGTGAACCAGGGGCACAGTTTCGTCCGTATTTT.

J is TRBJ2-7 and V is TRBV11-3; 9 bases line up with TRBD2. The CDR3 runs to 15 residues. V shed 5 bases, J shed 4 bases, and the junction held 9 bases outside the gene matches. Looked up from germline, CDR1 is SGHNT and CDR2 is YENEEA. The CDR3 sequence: CASSPLAGEGYEQYF. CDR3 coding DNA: TGTGCCAGCAGCCCGTTAGCGGGAGAGGGATACGAGCAGTACTTC.

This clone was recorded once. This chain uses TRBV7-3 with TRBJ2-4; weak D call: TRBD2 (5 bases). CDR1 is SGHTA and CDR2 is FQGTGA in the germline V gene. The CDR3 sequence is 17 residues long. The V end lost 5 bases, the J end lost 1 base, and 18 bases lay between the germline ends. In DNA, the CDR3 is TGTGCCAGCAGCCTTGAGAGGGTAGGCCCGGCCAAAAACATTCAGTACTTC. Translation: CASSLERVGPAKNIQYF.

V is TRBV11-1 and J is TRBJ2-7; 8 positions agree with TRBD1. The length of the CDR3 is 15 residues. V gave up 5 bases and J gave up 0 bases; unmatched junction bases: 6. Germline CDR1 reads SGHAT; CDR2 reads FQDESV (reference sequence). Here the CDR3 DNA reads TGTGCCAGCAGCCCTAGACAGGGGAACTCCTACGAGCAGTACTTC. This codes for CASSPRQGNSYEQYF.

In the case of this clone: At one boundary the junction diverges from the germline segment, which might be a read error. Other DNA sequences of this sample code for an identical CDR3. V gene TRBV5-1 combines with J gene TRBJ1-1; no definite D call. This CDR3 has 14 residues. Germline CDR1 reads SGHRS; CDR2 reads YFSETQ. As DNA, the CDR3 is TGCGCCAGCAGCTTGGTAACGGGGAACACTGAAGCCTTCTTT. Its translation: CASSLVTGNTEAFF.

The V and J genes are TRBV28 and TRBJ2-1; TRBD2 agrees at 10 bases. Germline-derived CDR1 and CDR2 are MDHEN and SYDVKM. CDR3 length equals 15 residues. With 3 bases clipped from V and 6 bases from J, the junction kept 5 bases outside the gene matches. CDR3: CASSFGLAVINEQFF. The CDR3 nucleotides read TGTGCCAGCAGTTTTGGACTAGCGGTGATCAATGAGCAGTTCTTC.

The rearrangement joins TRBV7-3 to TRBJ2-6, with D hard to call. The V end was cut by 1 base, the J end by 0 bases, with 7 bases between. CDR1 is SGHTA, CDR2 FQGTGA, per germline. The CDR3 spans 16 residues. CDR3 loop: CASSLRAGSGANVLTF. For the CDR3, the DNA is TGTGCCAGCAGCTTAAGAGCCGGCTCTGGGGCCAACGTCCTGACTTTC.